Listed below are T cell receptor beta chains from one sample, sequenced in a study of cytomegalovirus exposure and HLA in healthy donors. Sequenced by immunoSEQ multiplex PCR; TCRdb stores in-frame clones only, minus some. The repertoire has around 100,000 clones, roughly 80% of them found once; the top ten carry 4.5% to 5.5%. The sequencing sample was made of PBMCs. The receptor source for this set is a woman aged 40 to 55 in good health and CMV-seropositive. The CDR3 runs from the conserved cysteine through the conserved F or W. A D gene is named only where the DNA matches it firmly. Clone size, where shown, is once, few, many, or a class for clones that have expanded.

abundance: .
d_gene: TRBD2
v_gene: TRBV6-4
j_gene: TRBJ2-3
len: 18
CDR3aa: CASSDEEGTSSAGDTQYF
CDR3nt: TGTGCCAGCAGTGACGAAGAAGGGACTAGCAGTGCAGGAGATACGCAGTATTTT

abundance: .
d_gene: .
v_gene: TRBV7-2
j_gene: TRBJ2-1
len: 17
CDR3aa: CASTISDWRGRYNEQFF
CDR3nt: TGTGCCAGCACCATCTCTGATTGGCGGGGACGCTACAATGAGCAGTTCTTC

abundance: .
d_gene: .
v_gene: TRBV14
j_gene: TRBJ2-5
len: 14
CDR3aa: CASSESTSQETQYF
CDR3nt: TGTGCCAGCAGCGAAAGTACTAGCCAAGAGACCCAGTACTTC

abundance: .
d_gene: TRBD2
v_gene: TRBV19
j_gene: TRBJ2-2
len: 16
CDR3aa: CASSPTSGGSTGELFF
CDR3nt: TGTGCCAGTAGCCCGACTAGCGGGGGTTCGACCGGGGAGCTGTTTTTT

abundance: .
d_gene: .
v_gene: TRBV19
j_gene: TRBJ2-6
len: 17
CDR3aa: CASSSRTEFTGANVLTF
CDR3nt: TGTGCCAGTAGTTCCAGGACAGAGTTTACTGGGGCCAACGTCCTGACTTTC

abundance: .
d_gene: TRBD2
v_gene: TRBV5-1
j_gene: TRBJ2-1
len: 15
CDR3aa: CASSGDFTGGNEQFF
CDR3nt: TGCGCCAGCAGCGGGGACTTCACGGGGGGGAATGAGCAGTTCTTC

abundance: .
d_gene: TRBD2
v_gene: TRBV9
j_gene: TRBJ2-3
len: 16
CDR3aa: CASSVGLAANTDTQYF
CDR3nt: TGTGCCAGCAGCGTAGGACTAGCGGCCAACACAGATACGCAGTATTTT

abundance: .
d_gene: .
v_gene: TRBV29-1
j_gene: TRBJ2-3
len: 13
CDR3aa: CSVSDRLTDTQYF
CDR3nt: TGCAGCGTCTCCGACAGGCTCACAGATACGCAGTATTTT

abundance: .
d_gene: TRBD1
v_gene: TRBV29-1
j_gene: TRBJ2-1
len: 14
CDR3aa: CSAADRDGYNEQFF
CDR3nt: TGCAGCGCCGCGGACAGGGACGGCTACAATGAGCAGTTCTTC

abundance: .
d_gene: .
v_gene: TRBV23-1
j_gene: TRBJ2-5
len: 15
CDR3aa: CASSGARGAGETQYF
CDR3nt: TGCGCCAGCAGTGGGGCCCGGGGGGCAGGTGAGACCCAGTACTTC

abundance: once
d_gene: TRBD1
v_gene: TRBV11-3
j_gene: TRBJ1-2
len: 17
CDR3aa: CASSPGQGKYGLLGYTF
CDR3nt: TGTGCCAGCAGCCCTGGACAGGGGAAGTACGGGCTATTGGGCTACACCTTC

abundance: .
d_gene: TRBD1
v_gene: TRBV6-5
j_gene: TRBJ1-2
len: 15
CDR3aa: CASTRTGLVNYGYTF
CDR3nt: TGTGCCAGCACCCGGACAGGGTTGGTGAACTATGGCTACACCTTC

abundance: few
d_gene: .
v_gene: TRBV6-5
j_gene: TRBJ1-4
len: 14
CDR3aa: CASRPSGRGEKLFF
CDR3nt: TGTGCCAGCAGGCCGTCGGGTAGGGGAGAAAAACTGTTTTTT

abundance: .
d_gene: TRBD1
v_gene: TRBV7-2
j_gene: TRBJ1-2
len: 15
CDR3aa: CASSAPGQGAAGYTF
CDR3nt: TGTGCCAGCAGCGCCCCGGGACAGGGGGCTGCTGGCTACACCTTC

abundance: once
d_gene: TRBD1
v_gene: TRBV6-5
j_gene: TRBJ2-7
len: 15
CDR3aa: CASSSGTGDLYEQYF
CDR3nt: TGTGCCAGCAGTTCCGGGACAGGGGATCTCTACGAGCAGTACTTC

abundance: .
d_gene: .
v_gene: TRBV7-2
j_gene: TRBJ2-1
len: 12
CDR3aa: CASSLWSGEQFF
CDR3nt: TGTGCCAGCAGCTTATGGAGTGGCGAGCAGTTCTTC

abundance: once
d_gene: TRBD2
v_gene: TRBV7-6
j_gene: TRBJ2-7
len: 15
CDR3aa: CASSYATSGSYEQYF
CDR3nt: TGTGCCAGCAGCTACGCGACTAGCGGTTCCTACGAGCAGTACTTC

abundance: .
d_gene: TRBD1
v_gene: TRBV4-1
j_gene: TRBJ1-2
len: 17
CDR3aa: CASSQLLTGTGEGGYTF
CDR3nt: TGCGCCAGCAGCCAACTCCTGACCGGGACAGGGGAGGGTGGCTACACCTTC

abundance: .
d_gene: TRBD2
v_gene: TRBV10-3
j_gene: TRBJ2-1
len: 17
CDR3aa: CAISDSVRLAGGNEQFF
CDR3nt: TGTGCCATCAGTGATTCAGTCAGACTAGCGGGAGGCAATGAGCAGTTCTTC

abundance: .
d_gene: .
v_gene: TRBV5-1
j_gene: TRBJ2-7
len: 14
CDR3aa: CASSSRQVYDEQYF
CDR3nt: TGCGCCAGCAGCTCCCGGCAGGTTTACGACGAGCAGTACTTC

abundance: .
d_gene: .
v_gene: TRBV7-9
j_gene: TRBJ2-1
len: 15
CDR3aa: CASSDGTTGLNEQFF
CDR3nt: TGTGCCAGCAGCGATGGGACCACAGGGCTCAATGAGCAGTTCTTC

abundance: .
d_gene: TRBD2
v_gene: TRBV11-2
j_gene: TRBJ2-2
len: 18
CDR3aa: CASSLGLSGSGDTGELFF
CDR3nt: TGTGCCAGCAGCTTAGGACTTAGCGGGAGCGGGGACACCGGGGAGCTGTTTTTT

abundance: few
d_gene: .
v_gene: TRBV14
j_gene: TRBJ2-1
len: 15
CDR3aa: CASSQRQGTYNEQFF
CDR3nt: TGTGCCAGCAGCCAACGGCAGGGGACCTACAATGAGCAGTTCTTC

abundance: .
d_gene: TRBD2
v_gene: TRBV5-1
j_gene: TRBJ2-5
len: 14
CDR3aa: CASRWLAGEGTQYF
CDR3nt: TGCGCCAGCAGGTGGCTAGCGGGAGAGGGGACCCAGTACTTC

abundance: few
d_gene: .
v_gene: TRBV7-2
j_gene: TRBJ2-6
len: 18
CDR3aa: CASSLFLTAGSGANVLTF
CDR3nt: TGTGCCAGCAGCTTATTTCTTACCGCGGGGTCCGGGGCCAACGTCCTGACTTTC

abundance: .
d_gene: TRBD2
v_gene: TRBV4-3
j_gene: TRBJ2-3
len: 16
CDR3aa: CASSRSRGGSTDTQYF
CDR3nt: TGCGCCAGCAGCAGATCGCGCGGGGGTAGCACAGATACGCAGTATTTT

abundance: .
d_gene: TRBD1
v_gene: TRBV28
j_gene: TRBJ2-3
len: 14
CDR3aa: CASKGTGDADTQYF
CDR3nt: TGTGCCAGCAAGGGGACAGGGGACGCAGATACGCAGTATTTT

abundance: .
d_gene: .
v_gene: TRBV10-3
j_gene: TRBJ2-7
len: 13
CDR3aa: CAIDGGRADEQYF
CDR3nt: TGTGCCATCGACGGGGGTCGAGCCGACGAGCAGTACTTC

abundance: .
d_gene: TRBD2
v_gene: TRBV19
j_gene: TRBJ2-2
len: 16
CDR3aa: CASRRSGRTNTGELFF
CDR3nt: TGTGCCAGTAGGCGTAGCGGGAGGACGAACACCGGGGAGCTGTTTTTT

abundance: .
d_gene: TRBD1
v_gene: TRBV6-5
j_gene: TRBJ2-7
len: 13
CDR3aa: CASRSGGRYEQYF
CDR3nt: TGTGCCAGCAGATCAGGGGGCAGGTACGAGCAGTACTTC

abundance: .
d_gene: .
v_gene: TRBV27
j_gene: TRBJ1-5
len: 15
CDR3aa: CASRDTGKYNQPQHF
CDR3nt: TGTGCCAGCAGGGACACAGGGAAGTATAATCAGCCCCAGCATTTT

abundance: .
d_gene: TRBD1
v_gene: TRBV28
j_gene: TRBJ1-5
len: 13
CDR3aa: CASSGQGNQPQHF
CDR3nt: TGTGCCAGCAGCGGACAGGGTAATCAGCCCCAGCATTTT

abundance: .
d_gene: .
v_gene: TRBV19
j_gene: TRBJ2-6
len: 16
CDR3aa: CASSPDSLSGANVLTF
CDR3nt: TGTGCCAGTAGTCCGGACAGCCTCTCTGGGGCCAACGTCCTGACTTTC

abundance: .
d_gene: .
v_gene: TRBV5-4
j_gene: TRBJ2-5
len: 15
CDR3aa: CASSLPGVFEETQYF
CDR3nt: TGTGCCAGCAGCTTACCAGGGGTTTTTGAAGAGACCCAGTACTTC

abundance: .
d_gene: .
v_gene: TRBV21-1
j_gene: TRBJ2-1
len: 13
CDR3aa: CASSKGLHNEQFF
CDR3nt: TGTGCCAGCAGCAAAGGGCTTCACAATGAGCAGTTCTTC

abundance: once
d_gene: TRBD2
v_gene: TRBV11-2
j_gene: TRBJ2-1
len: 19
CDR3aa: CASSPGLAGGPNVYNEQFF
CDR3nt: TGTGCCAGCAGCCCGGGACTAGCGGGAGGGCCAAACGTCTACAATGAGCAGTTCTTC

abundance: .
d_gene: TRBD1
v_gene: TRBV25-1
j_gene: TRBJ1-2
len: 13
CDR3aa: CASKGQGWDGYTF
CDR3nt: TGTGCCAGCAAGGGACAGGGTTGGGACGGCTACACCTTC

abundance: .
d_gene: .
v_gene: TRBV7-9
j_gene: TRBJ1-2
len: 13
CDR3aa: CASRPLRVEGYTF
CDR3nt: TGTGCCAGCAGACCCCTCAGGGTGGAAGGCTACACCTTC

abundance: .
d_gene: .
v_gene: TRBV6-1
j_gene: TRBJ1-1
len: 16
CDR3aa: CASSELGRTVSREAFF
CDR3nt: TGTGCCAGCAGTGAACTAGGACGGACAGTAAGCCGAGAAGCTTTCTTT

abundance: .
d_gene: .
v_gene: TRBV6-1
j_gene: TRBJ2-3
len: 14
CDR3aa: CASSPGGRKDTQYF
CDR3nt: TGTGCCAGCAGTCCGGGGGGCCGGAAAGATACGCAGTATTTT

abundance: .
d_gene: TRBD2
v_gene: TRBV5-6
j_gene: TRBJ2-3
len: 15
CDR3aa: CASSLVLAVTDTQYF
CDR3nt: TGTGCCAGCAGCTTGGTGCTAGCGGTCACAGATACGCAGTATTTT

abundance: .
d_gene: .
v_gene: TRBV7-9
j_gene: TRBJ2-1
len: 14
CDR3aa: CASSFTRDLDEQFF
CDR3nt: TGTGCCAGCAGCTTCACCAGGGATTTAGATGAGCAGTTCTTC

abundance: .
d_gene: TRBD2
v_gene: TRBV7-2
j_gene: TRBJ2-3
len: 17
CDR3aa: CASSLMPVAGGSYTQYF
CDR3nt: TGTGCCAGCAGCTTAATGCCGGTAGCGGGAGGGAGCTATACGCAGTATTTT

abundance: .
d_gene: .
v_gene: TRBV4-1
j_gene: TRBJ1-3
len: 15
CDR3aa: CASSQFATTGNTIYF
CDR3nt: TGCGCCAGCAGCCAATTCGCTACCACTGGAAACACCATATATTTT

abundance: .
d_gene: .
v_gene: TRBV18
j_gene: TRBJ2-7
len: 16
CDR3aa: CASSPLETNNYYEQYF
CDR3nt: TGTGCCAGCTCACCACTCGAGACCAATAACTACTACGAGCAGTACTTC

abundance: .
d_gene: .
v_gene: TRBV9
j_gene: TRBJ2-5
len: 14
CDR3aa: CASSGGLRSETQYF
CDR3nt: TGTGCCAGCAGCGGCGGACTCAGGTCGGAGACCCAGTACTTC

abundance: .
d_gene: .
v_gene: TRBV5-1
j_gene: TRBJ2-3
len: 14
CDR3aa: CASSLDSSTDTQYF
CDR3nt: TGCGCCAGCAGCTTGGACAGTAGCACAGATACGCAGTATTTT

abundance: .
d_gene: TRBD2
v_gene: TRBV2
j_gene: TRBJ2-7
len: 14
CDR3aa: CASSAREGLREQYF
CDR3nt: TGTGCCAGCAGTGCTCGGGAGGGGCTTCGAGAGCAGTACTTC

abundance: few
d_gene: .
v_gene: TRBV4-2
j_gene: TRBJ2-1
len: 15
CDR3aa: CASSLIGSSDEEQFF
CDR3nt: TGTGCCAGCAGCTTAATAGGTAGCTCAGACGAGGAGCAGTTCTTC

abundance: few
d_gene: .
v_gene: TRBV9
j_gene: TRBJ2-5
len: 16
CDR3aa: CASSVGSGGGQETQYF
CDR3nt: TGTGCCAGCAGCGTAGGCTCAGGGGGAGGTCAAGAGACCCAGTACTTC

abundance: .
d_gene: TRBD1
v_gene: TRBV7-2
j_gene: TRBJ1-2
len: 14
CDR3aa: CASSLGGQGNGYTF
CDR3nt: TGTGCCAGCAGCTTAGGCGGACAGGGGAATGGCTACACCTTC

abundance: .
d_gene: TRBD1
v_gene: TRBV6-1
j_gene: TRBJ1-1
len: 13
CDR3aa: CASRRTGLTEAFF
CDR3nt: TGTGCCAGCAGAAGGACAGGGCTCACTGAAGCTTTCTTT

abundance: few
d_gene: TRBD1
v_gene: TRBV23-1
j_gene: TRBJ1-2
len: 16
CDR3aa: CASSHNWKDRGHGYTF
CDR3nt: TGCGCCAGCAGTCATAATTGGAAGGACAGGGGGCATGGCTACACCTTC

abundance: .
d_gene: .
v_gene: TRBV6-5
j_gene: TRBJ2-7
len: 15
CDR3aa: CASSREGSQVYEQYF
CDR3nt: TGTGCCAGCAGTCGAGAAGGGAGTCAAGTCTACGAGCAGTACTTC

abundance: .
d_gene: TRBD1
v_gene: TRBV7-9
j_gene: TRBJ1-5
len: 14
CDR3aa: CASSATGEYQPQHF
CDR3nt: TGTGCCAGCAGCGCCACAGGGGAATATCAGCCCCAGCATTTT

abundance: .
d_gene: TRBD2
v_gene: TRBV7-9
j_gene: TRBJ2-1
len: 18
CDR3aa: CSSSLGLAGEGSYNEQFF
CDR3nt: TGTTCCAGCAGCTTAGGACTAGCGGGAGAGGGCTCCTACAATGAGCAGTTCTTC

abundance: .
d_gene: TRBD1
v_gene: TRBV10-1
j_gene: TRBJ1-1
len: 14
CDR3aa: CATPLRDRGMEAFF
CDR3nt: TGCGCCACCCCCCTGCGGGACAGGGGTATGGAAGCTTTCTTT

abundance: .
d_gene: TRBD1
v_gene: TRBV19
j_gene: TRBJ2-7
len: 14
CDR3aa: CASSSRQGRYKQYF
CDR3nt: TGTGCCAGTAGTAGTAGACAGGGTAGGTACAAGCAGTACTTC